This entry describes one TCR beta chain. Its antigen is undetermined. Other DNA sequences in this specimen translate into the identical CDR3. Per sorted-subset replicate PCR, input was approximately 210 ng DNA, representing roughly 30,000 T cell genomes. Produced via immunoSEQ multiplex PCR; TCRdb's table is partial and in-frame only. The sample consists of around 1 million clones, over 60% of them appearing once. Germline loops: CDR1 SGHRS, CDR2 YFSETQ. The CDR3 is made up of 13 amino acids. V lost 4 bases to trimming and J lost 4 bases, with 9 bases between them. These data are taken from a study of shared clonotypes between healthy human individuals. Overall study context: There were three CD4 naive, three CD4 memory, two CD8 naive and one CD8 memory plates per donor. Study-level findings and limits: Naive CD4 clonotypes were shared across several donors at roughly 4.6%.

In the CD4+ fraction, cells were divided into CD45RA+ naive and CD45RA-negative memory subsets. Specimen: memory CD4+ T cells sorted from blood. Subset noted: CD45RA-negative fraction. The chain employs TRBV5-1 and TRBJ2-1; either TRBD1 or TRBD2 may supply D (5 bases each). The source is a man between 18 and 35 years old in good health. CDR3 sequence reads: CASSPGPYNEQFF. DNA of the CDR3: TGCGCCAGCAGCCCGGGACCGTACAATGAGCAGTTCTTC.